The clone carrying this TCR beta chain was seen at least ten times. The antigen remains unidentified. MiXCR was run by TCRdb on the 5' RACE reads, yielding one entry per CDR3 protein. In the table there are more than 500,000 distinct CDR3 sequences, about 5.4% of which are singletons. The record originates from a study of CD8 T cells in ankylosing spondylitis. Study-wide results and caveats: What seemed typical of ankylosing spondylitis blood was a TCR beta motif built from several highly homologous variants. Some of the motif variants had earlier been found in reactive arthritis patients' fluid and blood.

V shed 8 bases, J shed 1 base, and the junction held 8 bases outside the gene matches. CDR3 length equals 17 residues. Material: blood, either unsorted or a sorted T cell fraction (not recorded which). The TCR comes from a male donor with ankylosing spondylitis. This sequence joins TRBV12-3 or TRBV12-4 and TRBJ2-2; TRBD2 matches 12 bases. The CDR3 bases are TGTGCCAGCTCCGATCGACTAGCGGGGGAGAACACCGGGGAGCTGTTTTTT. Translation gives CASSDRLAGENTGELFF.